This T cell receptor delta chain appears in the sequencing data of a study of DNA immune sequencing with unique molecular identifiers (dated by TCRdb to about 2020). Background on the whole study: Immunomagnetic cell separation was used to enrich gammadelta T cells from buffy coats, and the genomic DNA of the enriched gammadelta T cells was sequenced. The study developed and validated an ultrasensitive DNA-based TRD repertoire sequencing method using PCR-introduced unique molecular identifiers. To compare enriched and non-enriched samples, roughly 93 ng of enriched gammadelta T-cell DNA and roughly 1 ug of non-enriched PBMC DNA were sequenced. Validation of the method was performed on synthetic reference molecules and on blood samples from healthy individuals. Healthy individuals were used as donors, and sorted peripheral blood gammadelta T cells were profiled from ten to eleven of these donors. Fluorescence-activated cell sorting was used to enrich gammadelta T cells from the PBMC of approximately ten healthy people. The study at large found these results: Novel TRD sequences not targeted by the primers cannot be detected by the primer-based approach. Variation in TRD repertoire diversity was observed between healthy donors, with several donors found to be highly oligoclonal, in that the top 5 clonotypes exceeded half of productive molecules.

About this clone itself: No cognate antigen has been identified for it. Base qualities were left out, and no much larger clone turns up one base away.

Library generation was performed with multiplex PCR. A 32-plex assay, with primers for all 8 TRDV and 4 TRDJ genes spanning the CDR3, was used to amplify the genomic DNA. A 12-nucleotide UMI was introduced during roughly 3 barcoding PCR cycles, after which a second PCR was performed with Illumina adapter primers. AMPure XP beads were used for library purification, and library quality was checked on a Fragment Analyzer with the HS NGS Fragment kit. Sequencing used an Illumina MiniSeq mid-output kit with about 21% PhiX and 150 cycles of paired-end reads. Turning to the authors' computational methods: MIGEC version 1.2.9 was used to process the reads, grouping the reads by UMI and building error-corrected consensus sequences. Modified VDJtools version 1.2.1 scripts and the tcR R package were used for post-processing. TCRdb called clones afresh from the public reads with CATT; identical DNA rows were later merged. These V and J calls originate from TCRdb's pipeline instead of the authors' own analysis. In this sample the table shows under 3,000 delta-chain clones, roughly 13% of which occur a single time. Jointly, the top ten make up less than 25% of the sample.

The sample consisted of gamma-delta T cells from PBMCs. The clonotype originates from a human donor in good health.

The nucleotides read TGTGCTCTTGGGGAGGGCCTTCCTCAGTACTGGGGGCTACCCTACACCGATAAACTCATCTTT. Translated, this gives CALGEGLPQYWGLPYTDKLIF. The rearranged segments are TRDV1 and TRDJ1; 8 matching bases give a weak D call of TRDD3. V lost 3 bases and J lost 0 bases; the stretch between them is 29 bases long. The germline V gene gives CDR1 as TSWWSYY and CDR2 as QGS. Reading from cysteine to phenylalanine, the CDR3 counts 21 amino acids. Left in the record is the CDR3 DNA by itself, 63 bases read in frame from the first base.